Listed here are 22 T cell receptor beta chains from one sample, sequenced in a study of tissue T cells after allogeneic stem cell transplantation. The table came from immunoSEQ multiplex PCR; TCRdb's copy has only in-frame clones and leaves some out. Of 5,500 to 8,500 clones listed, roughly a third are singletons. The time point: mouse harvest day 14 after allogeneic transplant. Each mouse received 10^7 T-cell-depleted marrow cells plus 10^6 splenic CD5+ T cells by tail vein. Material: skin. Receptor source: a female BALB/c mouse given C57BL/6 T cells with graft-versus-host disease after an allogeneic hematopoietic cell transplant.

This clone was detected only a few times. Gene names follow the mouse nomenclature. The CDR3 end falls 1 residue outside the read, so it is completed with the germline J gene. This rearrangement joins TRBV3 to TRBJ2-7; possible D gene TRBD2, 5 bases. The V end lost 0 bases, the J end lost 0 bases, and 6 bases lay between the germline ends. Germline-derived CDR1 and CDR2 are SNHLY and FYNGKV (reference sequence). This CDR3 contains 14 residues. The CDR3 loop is CASSLAGVSYEQYF. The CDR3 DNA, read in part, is TGTGCCAGCAGCTTAGCTGGGGTCTCCTATGAACAGTAC. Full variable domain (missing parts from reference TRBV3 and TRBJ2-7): GPKVLQIPSHQIIDMGQMVTLNCDPVSNHLYFYWYKQILGQQMEFLVNFYNGKVMEKSKLFKDQFSVERPDGSYFTLKIQPTALEDSAVYFCASSLAGVSYEQYFGPGTRLTVL.

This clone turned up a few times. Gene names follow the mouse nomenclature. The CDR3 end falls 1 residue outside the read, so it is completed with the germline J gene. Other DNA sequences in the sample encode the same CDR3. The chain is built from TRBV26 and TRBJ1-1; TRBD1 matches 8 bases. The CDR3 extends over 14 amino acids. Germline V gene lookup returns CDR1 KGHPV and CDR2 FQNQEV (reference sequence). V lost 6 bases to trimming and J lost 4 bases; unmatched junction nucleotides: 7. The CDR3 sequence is CASSPGQGGTEVFF. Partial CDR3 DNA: TGTGCCAGCAGCCCTGGACAGGGTGGCACAGAAGTCTTC.

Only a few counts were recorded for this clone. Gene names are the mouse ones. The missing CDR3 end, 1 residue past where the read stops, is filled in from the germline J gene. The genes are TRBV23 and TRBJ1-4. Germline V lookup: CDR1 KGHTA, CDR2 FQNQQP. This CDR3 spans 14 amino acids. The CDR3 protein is CSSSQSRSNERLFF. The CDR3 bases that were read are TGCTCCAGCAGTCAATCCCGTTCCAACGAAAGATTATTT.

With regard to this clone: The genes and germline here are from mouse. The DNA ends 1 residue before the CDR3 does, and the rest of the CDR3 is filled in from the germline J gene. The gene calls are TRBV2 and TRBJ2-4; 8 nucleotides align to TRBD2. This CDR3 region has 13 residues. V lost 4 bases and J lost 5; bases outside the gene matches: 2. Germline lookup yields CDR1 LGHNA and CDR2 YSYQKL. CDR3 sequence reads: CASSRDWINTLYF. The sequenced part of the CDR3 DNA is TGTGCCAGCAGCCGGGACTGGATAAACACCTTGTAC.

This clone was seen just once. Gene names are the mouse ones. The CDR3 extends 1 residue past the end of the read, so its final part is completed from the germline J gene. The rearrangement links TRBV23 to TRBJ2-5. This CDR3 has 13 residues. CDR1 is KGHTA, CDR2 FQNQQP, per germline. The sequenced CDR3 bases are TGCTCCAGCAGTCAATGGCAGAAAGACACCCAGTAC. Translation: CSSSQWQKDTQY. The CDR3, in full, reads CSSSQWQKDTQYF.

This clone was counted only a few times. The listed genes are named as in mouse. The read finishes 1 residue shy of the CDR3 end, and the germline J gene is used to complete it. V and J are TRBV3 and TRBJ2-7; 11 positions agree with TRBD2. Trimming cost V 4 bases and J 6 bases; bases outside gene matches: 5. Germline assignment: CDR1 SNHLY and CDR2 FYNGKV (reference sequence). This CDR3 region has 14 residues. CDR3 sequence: CASSSGLGGFEQYF. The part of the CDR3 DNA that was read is TGTGCCAGCAGCTCCGGACTGGGGGGATTTGAACAGTAC.

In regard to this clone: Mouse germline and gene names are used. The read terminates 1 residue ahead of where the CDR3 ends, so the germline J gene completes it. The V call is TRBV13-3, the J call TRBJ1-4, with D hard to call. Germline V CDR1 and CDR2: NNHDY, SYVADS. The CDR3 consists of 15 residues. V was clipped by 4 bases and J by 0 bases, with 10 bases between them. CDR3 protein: CASSSGTFSNERLFF. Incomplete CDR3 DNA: TGTGCCAGCAGTTCGGGCACATTTTCCAACGAAAGATTATTT.

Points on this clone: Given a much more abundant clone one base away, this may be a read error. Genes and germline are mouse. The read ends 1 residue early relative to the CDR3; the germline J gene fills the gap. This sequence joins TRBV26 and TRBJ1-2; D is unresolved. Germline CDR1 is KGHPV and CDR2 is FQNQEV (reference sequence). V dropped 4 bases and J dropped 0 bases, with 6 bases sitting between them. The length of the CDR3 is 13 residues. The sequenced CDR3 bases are TGTGCCAGCAGTCCTCAGCCAAACTCCGACTACACC. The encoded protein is CASSPQPNSDYT. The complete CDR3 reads CASSPQPNSDYTF. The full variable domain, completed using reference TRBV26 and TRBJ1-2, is NSKVIQTPRYLVKGQGQKAKMRCIPEKGHPVVFWYQQNKNNEFKFLINFQNQEVLQQIDMTEKRFSAECPSNSPCSLEIQSSEAGDSALYLCASSPQPNSDYTFGSGTRLLVI.

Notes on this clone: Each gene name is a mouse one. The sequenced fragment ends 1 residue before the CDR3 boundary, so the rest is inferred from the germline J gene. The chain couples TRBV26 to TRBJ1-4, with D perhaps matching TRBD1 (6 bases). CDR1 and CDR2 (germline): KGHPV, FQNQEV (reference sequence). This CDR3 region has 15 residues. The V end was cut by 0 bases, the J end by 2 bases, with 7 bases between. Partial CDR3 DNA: TGTGCCAGCAGTCTGTCGGGACAATCCAACGAAAGATTATTT. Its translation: CASSLSGQSNERLF. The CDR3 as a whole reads CASSLSGQSNERLFF.

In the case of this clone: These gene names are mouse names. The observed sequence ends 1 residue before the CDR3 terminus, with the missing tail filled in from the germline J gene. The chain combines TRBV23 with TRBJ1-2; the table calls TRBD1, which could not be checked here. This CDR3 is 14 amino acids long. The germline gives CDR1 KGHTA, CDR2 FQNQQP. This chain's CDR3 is CSSSPTTVNSDYTF. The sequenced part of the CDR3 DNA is TGCTCCAGCAGTCCGACGACAGTAAACTCCGACTACACC.

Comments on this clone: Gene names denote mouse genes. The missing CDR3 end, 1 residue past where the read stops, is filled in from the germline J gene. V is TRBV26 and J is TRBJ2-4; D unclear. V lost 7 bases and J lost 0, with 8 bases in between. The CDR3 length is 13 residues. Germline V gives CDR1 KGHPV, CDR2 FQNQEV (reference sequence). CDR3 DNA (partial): TGTGCCAGCACCCCCAATAGTCAAAACACCTTGTAC. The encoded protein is CASTPNSQNTLY. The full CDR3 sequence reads CASTPNSQNTLYF.

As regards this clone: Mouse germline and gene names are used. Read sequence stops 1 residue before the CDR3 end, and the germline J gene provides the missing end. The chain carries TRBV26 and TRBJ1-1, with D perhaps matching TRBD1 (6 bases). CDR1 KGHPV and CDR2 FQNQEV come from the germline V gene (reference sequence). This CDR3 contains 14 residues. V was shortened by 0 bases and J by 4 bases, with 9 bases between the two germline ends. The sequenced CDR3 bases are TGTGCCAGCAGTCTGTCACAGGGAAGCACAGAAGTCTTC. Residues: CASSLSQGSTEVF. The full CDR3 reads CASSLSQGSTEVFF.

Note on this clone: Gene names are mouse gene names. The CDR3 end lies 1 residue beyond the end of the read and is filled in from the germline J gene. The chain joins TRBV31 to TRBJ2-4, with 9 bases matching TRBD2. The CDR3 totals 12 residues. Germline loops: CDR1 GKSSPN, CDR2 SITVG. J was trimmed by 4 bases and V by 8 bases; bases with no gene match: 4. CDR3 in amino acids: CAPYWGENTLYF. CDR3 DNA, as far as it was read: TGTGCCCCCTACTGGGGGGAAAACACCTTGTAC.

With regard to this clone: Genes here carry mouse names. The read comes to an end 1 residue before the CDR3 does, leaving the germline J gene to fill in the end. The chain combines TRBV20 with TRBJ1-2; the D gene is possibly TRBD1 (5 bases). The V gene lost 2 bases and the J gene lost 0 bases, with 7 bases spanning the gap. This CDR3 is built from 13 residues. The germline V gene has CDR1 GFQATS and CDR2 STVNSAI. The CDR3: CGARSTANSDYTF. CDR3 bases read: TGTGGTGCTAGGTCGACAGCAAACTCCGACTACACC.

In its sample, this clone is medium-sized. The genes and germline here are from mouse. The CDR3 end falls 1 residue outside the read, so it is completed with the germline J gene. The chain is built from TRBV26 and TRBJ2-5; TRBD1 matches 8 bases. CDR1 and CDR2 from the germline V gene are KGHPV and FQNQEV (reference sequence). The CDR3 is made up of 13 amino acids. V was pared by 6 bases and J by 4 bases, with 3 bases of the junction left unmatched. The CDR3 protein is CASRSTGEDTQYF. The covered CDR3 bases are TGTGCCAGCAGATCGACAGGGGAAGACACCCAGTAC.

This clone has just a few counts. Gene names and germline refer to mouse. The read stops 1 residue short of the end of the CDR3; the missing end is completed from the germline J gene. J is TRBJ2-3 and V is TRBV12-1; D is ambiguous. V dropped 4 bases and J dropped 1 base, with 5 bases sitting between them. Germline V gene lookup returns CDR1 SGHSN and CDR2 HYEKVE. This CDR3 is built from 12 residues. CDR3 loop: CASSPGAETLYF. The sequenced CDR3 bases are TGTGCCAGCTCCCCGGGTGCAGAAACGCTGTAT.

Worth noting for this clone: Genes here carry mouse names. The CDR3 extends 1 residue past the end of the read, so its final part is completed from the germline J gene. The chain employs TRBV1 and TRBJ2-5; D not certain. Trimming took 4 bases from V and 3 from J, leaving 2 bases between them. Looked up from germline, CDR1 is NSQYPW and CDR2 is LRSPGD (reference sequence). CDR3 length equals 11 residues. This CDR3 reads CTCSGQDTQYF. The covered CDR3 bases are TGCACCTGCAGTGGGCAAGACACCCAGTAC.

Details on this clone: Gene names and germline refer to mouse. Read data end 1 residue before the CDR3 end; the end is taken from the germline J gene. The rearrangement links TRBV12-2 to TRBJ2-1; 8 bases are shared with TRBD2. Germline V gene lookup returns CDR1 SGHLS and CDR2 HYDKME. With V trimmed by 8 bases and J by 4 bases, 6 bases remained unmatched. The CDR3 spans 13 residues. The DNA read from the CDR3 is TGTGCCATCATGACTGGGGAGTATGCTGAGCAGTTC. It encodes CAIMTGEYAEQF. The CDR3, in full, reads CAIMTGEYAEQFF.

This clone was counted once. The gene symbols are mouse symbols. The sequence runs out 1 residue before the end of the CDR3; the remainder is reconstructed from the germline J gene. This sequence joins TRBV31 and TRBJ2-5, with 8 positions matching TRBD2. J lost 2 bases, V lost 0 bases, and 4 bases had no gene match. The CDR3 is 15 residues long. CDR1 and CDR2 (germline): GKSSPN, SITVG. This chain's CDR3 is CAWSLGGAGQDTQYF. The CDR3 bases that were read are TGTGCCTGGAGTCTAGGGGGGGCGGGCCAAGACACCCAGTAC.

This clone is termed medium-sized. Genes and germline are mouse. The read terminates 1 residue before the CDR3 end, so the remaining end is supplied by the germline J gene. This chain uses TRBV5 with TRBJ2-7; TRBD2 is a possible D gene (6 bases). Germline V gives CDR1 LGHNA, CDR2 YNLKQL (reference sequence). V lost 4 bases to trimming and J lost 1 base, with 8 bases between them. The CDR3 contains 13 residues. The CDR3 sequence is CASSRDFSYEQYF. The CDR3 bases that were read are TGTGCCAGCAGCCGGGACTTTTCCTATGAACAGTAC.

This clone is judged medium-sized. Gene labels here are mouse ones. The CDR3 reads CASRRQGKNTGQLYF. The DNA read from the CDR3 is TGTGCCAGCAGACGACAGGGGAAAAACACCGGGCAGCTCTAC. This chain joins TRBV5 and TRBJ2-2; 8 bases align to TRBD1. Read sequence stops 1 residue before the CDR3 end, and the germline J gene provides the missing end. Germline values: CDR1 LGHNA, CDR2 YNLKQL (reference sequence). The CDR3 is 15 residues long. With V trimmed by 6 bases and J by 1 base, 4 bases remained unmatched.

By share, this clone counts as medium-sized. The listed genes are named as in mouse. CDR3 sequence reads: CASSSIANTEVFF. CDR3 DNA, as far as it was read: TGTGCCAGCAGCTCCATCGCAAACACAGAAGTCTTC. J is TRBJ1-1 and V is TRBV26; D uncertain. The CDR3 is cut off 1 residue early in the read; its end comes from the germline J gene. The V gene's germline CDR1 is KGHPV and CDR2 FQNQEV (reference sequence). V gave up 6 bases and J gave up 0 bases, with 8 bases separating them. This CDR3 is built from 13 residues.